Presented here are 8 T cell receptor beta chains from one specimen sequenced in a study of vaccination and CD4 T cells after COVID-19. These receptors have no identified antigens. The sample's treatment: roughly ten-day PBMC culture with coronavirus spike peptide pools or control peptides (ViraFEST assay). The unexposed donor provided CD4+ T cells, which were taken before the COVID-19 pandemic (2011-2018). Sequencing of DNA taken from cultured CD4+ T cells relied on the Oncomine TCR Beta short-read assay. MiXCR was run by TCRdb on the PCR reads, yielding one entry per CDR3 protein. The table includes 4,000 to 6,000 distinct CDR3 sequences, about three fifths detected once. Source material: CD4+ T cells from blood, cultured in vitro. The receptors originated from a human donor in good health.

The J gene is TRBJ1-2, the V gene TRBV7-2; tentatively, D is TRBD1 (5 bases). The germline V and J ends were trimmed by 0 bases and 3 bases, with 14 bases remaining between them. This CDR3 contains 16 residues. The germline V gene encodes CDR1 SGHTA and CDR2 FQGNSA. CDR3 amino acids: CASSLALRDRHYGYTF. CDR3 in DNA: TGTGCCAGCAGCTTAGCGCTTCGGGACCGGCACTATGGCTACACCTTC.

The CDR3 DNA follows: TGTGCCAGCAGTACCAACTACGAGCAGTACTTC. This translates into CASSTNYEQYF. The genes are TRBV27 and TRBJ2-7; unclear D gene. Trimming took 5 bases from V and 3 from J, leaving 5 bases between them. CDR1 and CDR2 from the germline V gene are MNHEY and SMNVEV (reference sequence). The CDR3 loop spans 11 amino acids.

The V and J genes are TRBV11-2 and TRBJ2-1; D remains ambiguous. With 3 bases removed from V and 9 bases from J, the gap between germline ends came to 9 bases. This CDR3 is built from 12 residues. Germline CDR1 reads SGHAT; CDR2 reads FQNNGV. The CDR3 protein is CASSFSGAEQFF. For the CDR3, the DNA is TGTGCCAGCAGCTTTTCTGGCGCTGAGCAGTTCTTC.

V gene TRBV6-1 combines with J gene TRBJ2-2; TRBD2 might be the D (7 bases). Germline CDR1 is MNHNS and CDR2 is SASEGT. V lost 7 bases, J lost 3 bases, and 18 bases lay in between. CDR3 length: 16 residues. The CDR3 nucleotides are TGTGCCAGCATCAAGGGGGGGGGGTGGGACACCGGGGAGCTGTTTTTT. Amino acid sequence: CASIKGGGWDTGELFF.

This chain joins TRBV6-5 and TRBJ1-2, with D possibly being TRBD1 (5 bases). Looked up from germline, CDR1 is MNHEY and CDR2 is SVGAGI. V was cut by 0 bases and J by 3 bases, with 11 bases left in between. The CDR3 contains 15 residues. CDR3 nucleotides: TGTGCCAGCAGTTACTCGGGGCTGGGGGACTATGGCTACACCTTC. This encodes CASSYSGLGDYGYTF.

A few counts support this clonotype. The chain uses TRBV6-5 and TRBJ1-5; D is ambiguous. From germline, CDR1 is MNHEY and CDR2 SVGAGI. The CDR3 length is 13 residues. With 4 bases removed from V and 7 bases from J, the gap between germline ends came to 11 bases. For the CDR3, the DNA is TGTGCCAGCAGTTCTAATCTGGGGCAGCCCCAGCATTTT. Its translation: CASSSNLGQPQHF.

This chain uses TRBV27 with TRBJ1-2; D not resolved. Germline CDR1 is MNHEY and CDR2 is SMNVEV (reference sequence). The V and J ends lost 3 bases and 4 bases respectively, with 12 bases between them. The CDR3 loop spans 14 amino acids. CDR3 region: CASSLFGGSYGYTF. In DNA, the CDR3 is TGTGCCAGCAGTTTGTTTGGCGGGTCCTATGGCTACACCTTC.

The V and J genes are TRBV9 and TRBJ1-2, with 7 bases aligning to TRBD1. The germline CDR1 and CDR2 sequences are SGDLS and YYNGEE. Trimming at V came to 0 bases and at J to 8 bases, leaving 7 bases not matched to a gene. This CDR3 has 14 amino acids. The CDR3 region is CASSVGGTEIGYTF. The CDR3 nucleotides are TGTGCCAGCAGCGTAGGGGGGACAGAAATCGGCTACACCTTC.